This T cell receptor beta chain is from a study of blood T cell repertoires in COVID-19. Germline CDR1 and CDR2: SGHRS and YFSETQ. Trimming took 0 bases from V and 7 from J, leaving 7 bases between them. CDR3 length: 13 amino acids. As processed by the authors: Amplification of reference gene primers provided the estimated nucleated cell counts. The data were produced by immunoSEQ multiplex PCR, yet TCRdb's version contains in-frame clones alone and is incomplete. D and trimming come from the DNA, and the V and J calls and clone size come from that table. The table includes 200,000 to 250,000 clones, 80% to 90% detected once. Participants' own reports of clinical history determined their cohort assignment. Within 2 weeks of study entry, exposed participants had contacted a PCR-confirmed or clinician-diagnosed COVID-19 case.

The sample consisted of PBMCs or T cells enriched from blood (not recorded which). The chain employs TRBV5-1 and TRBJ2-2, with D uncertain. The sequence was collected from a woman in her 30s who had been exposed to COVID-19. The CDR3 loop is CASSLEANGELFF. DNA for the CDR3: TGCGCCAGCAGCTTGGAAGCGAACGGGGAGCTGTTTTTT.